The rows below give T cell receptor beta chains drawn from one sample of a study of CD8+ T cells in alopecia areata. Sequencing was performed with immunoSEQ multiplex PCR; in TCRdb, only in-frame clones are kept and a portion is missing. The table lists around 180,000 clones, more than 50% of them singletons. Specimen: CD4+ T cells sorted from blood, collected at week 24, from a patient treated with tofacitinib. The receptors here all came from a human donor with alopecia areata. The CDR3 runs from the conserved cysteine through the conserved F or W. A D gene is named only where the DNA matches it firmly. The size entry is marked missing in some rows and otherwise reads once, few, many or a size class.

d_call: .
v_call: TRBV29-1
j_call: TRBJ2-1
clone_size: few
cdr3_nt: TGCAGCGTTGAGGAGGGGGGGAACCCCAATGAGCAGTTCTTC
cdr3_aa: CSVEEGGNPNEQFF

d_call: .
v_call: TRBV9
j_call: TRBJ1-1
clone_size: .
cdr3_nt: TGTGCCAGCAGCGTAGGGTACCCGGTGGACACTGAAGCTTTCTTT
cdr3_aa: CASSVGYPVDTEAFF

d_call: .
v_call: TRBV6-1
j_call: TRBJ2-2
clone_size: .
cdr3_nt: TGTGCCAGCAGTGTGACTTGGGGGGATACCGGGGAGCTGTTTTTT
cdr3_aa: CASSVTWGDTGELFF

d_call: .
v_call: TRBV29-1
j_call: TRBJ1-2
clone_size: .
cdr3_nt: TGCAGCGTTGACGCGGCTTTTTCGGGGACCTTC
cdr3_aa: CSVDAAFSGTF

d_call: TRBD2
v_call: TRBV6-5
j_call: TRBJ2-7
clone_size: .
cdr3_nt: TGTGCCAGCAGTTACTCGAGCGGGACCTACGAGCAGTACTTC
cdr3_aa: CASSYSSGTYEQYF

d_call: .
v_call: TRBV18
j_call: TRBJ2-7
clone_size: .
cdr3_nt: TGTGCCAGCTCACCACGCAACAGCGTGGGTGAGCAGTACTTC
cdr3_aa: CASSPRNSVGEQYF

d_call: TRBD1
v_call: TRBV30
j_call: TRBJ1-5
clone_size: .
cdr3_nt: TGTGCCTGGAAGGGTCAGGGGGTTAGTCAGCCCCAGCATTTT
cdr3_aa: CAWKGQGVSQPQHF

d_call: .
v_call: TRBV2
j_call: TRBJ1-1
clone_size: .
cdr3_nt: TGTGCCAGCAGTTACACAGTGAACACTGAAGCTTTCTTT
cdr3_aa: CASSYTVNTEAFF

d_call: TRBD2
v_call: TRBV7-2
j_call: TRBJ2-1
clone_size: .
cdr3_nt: TGTGCCAGCAGCTTAGATGCAGCGGGGGCCTACAATGAGCAGTTCTTC
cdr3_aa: CASSLDAAGAYNEQFF

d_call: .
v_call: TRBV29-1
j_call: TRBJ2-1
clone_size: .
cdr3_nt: TGCAGCGTTGAGATCAAGGGGGTCCCTGAGCAGTTCTTC
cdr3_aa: CSVEIKGVPEQFF

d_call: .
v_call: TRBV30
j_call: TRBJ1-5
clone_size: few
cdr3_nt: TGTGCCTGGAGTATTGCCCAGGGAGGGGAGCCCCAGCATTTT
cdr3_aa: CAWSIAQGGEPQHF

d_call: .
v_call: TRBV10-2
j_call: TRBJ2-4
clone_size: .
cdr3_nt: TGCGCCAGCAGTGTTAGTGGGAGAAACATTCAGTACTTC
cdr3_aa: CASSVSGRNIQYF

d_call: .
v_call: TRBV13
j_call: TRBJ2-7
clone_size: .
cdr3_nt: TGTGCCAGCAGACAAAGGGCCCATTACGAGCAGTACTTC
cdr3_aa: CASRQRAHYEQYF

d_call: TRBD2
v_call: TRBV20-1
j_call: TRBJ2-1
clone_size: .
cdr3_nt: TGCAGTGCTGGGACTAGCGGGCAGTTCTTC
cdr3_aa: CSAGTSGQFF

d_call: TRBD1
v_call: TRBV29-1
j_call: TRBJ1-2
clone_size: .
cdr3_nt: TGCAGCGTTGAAAAGACAGGGTTGAATGGCTACACCTTC
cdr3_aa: CSVEKTGLNGYTF

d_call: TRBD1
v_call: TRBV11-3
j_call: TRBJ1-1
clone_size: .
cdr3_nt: TGTGCCAGCAGCCGGGGACAGGGGTATGAAGCTTTCTTT
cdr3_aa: CASSRGQGYEAFF

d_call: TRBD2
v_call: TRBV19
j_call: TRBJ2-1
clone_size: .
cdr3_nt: TGTGCCAGTAGTCTCTTAGCGGGGGAGCAGTTCTTC
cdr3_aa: CASSLLAGEQFF

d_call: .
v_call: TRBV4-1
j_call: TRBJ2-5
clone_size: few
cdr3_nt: TGCGCCAGCAGCCACCCCCAAGAGACCCAGTACTTC
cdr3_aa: CASSHPQETQYF

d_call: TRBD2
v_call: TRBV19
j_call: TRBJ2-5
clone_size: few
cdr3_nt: TGTGCCAGTAGTATTAGCGGGCCGAAAGAGACCCAGTACTTC
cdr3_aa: CASSISGPKETQYF

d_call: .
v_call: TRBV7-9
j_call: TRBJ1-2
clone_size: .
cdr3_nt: TGTGCCAGCAATTTTGAGGGTGGCTACACCTTC
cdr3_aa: CASNFEGGYTF

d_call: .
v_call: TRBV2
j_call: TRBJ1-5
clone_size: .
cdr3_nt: TGTGCCAGCAGCTTAGACAGCTATCAGCCCCAGCATTTT
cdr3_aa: CASSLDSYQPQHF

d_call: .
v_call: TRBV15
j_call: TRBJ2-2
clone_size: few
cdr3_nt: TGTGCCACCAGCAGAGACCCCAACAGCCTGAGTTACACCGGGGAGCTGTTTTTT
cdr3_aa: CATSRDPNSLSYTGELFF